This T cell receptor beta chain was identified during a study of blood T cells in healthy people across ages. Regarding the study as a whole: Unsorted PBMC material precluded a definitive naive versus antigen-experienced comparison. Naive T cell percentage by flow cytometry tracked strongly with beta diversity.

Trimming cost V 1 base and J 6 bases, with 9 bases left between them. CDR1 is LGHNA, CDR2 YSLEER, per germline. The CDR3 extends over 13 amino acids. Together with a sample-barcoded 5' primer, a J-beta primer mix was included in a second PCR lasting about 7 to 11 cycles. Per-sample output comprised a minimum of 2.5 million paired-end reads containing CDR3. TCRdb recomputed calls from the 5' RACE reads with MiXCR, one row per CDR3 protein. The sample contains about 800,000 distinct CDR3 sequences, 46% of which appear only once. Note on this clonotype: Its target is not known.

This chain uses TRBV4-3 with TRBJ1-2; D remains unclear. The receptor was derived from an elderly man in good health. Material for sequencing was blood. CDR3 sequence reads: CASSQGGLNGYTF. The CDR3, as DNA: TGCGCCAGCAGCCAAGGGGGTTTGAATGGCTACACCTTC.